This TCR beta chain was profiled in a study of T-cell reconstitution after alpha-beta-depleted transplantation in children. Preparing the TCRbeta library involved the use of unique molecular identifiers. Each CDR3 protein is one row after TCRdb ran MiXCR on the PCR reads. The sample has about 16,000 distinct CDR3 sequences; less than 9.5% are singletons. On this clonotype itself: As yet, its antigen is unknown.

The CDR3 is 13 amino acids. Losses at the gene ends were 5 bases for V and 4 bases for J; bases not matched to a gene: 4. Germline V gives CDR1 SGHTA, CDR2 FQGTGA. Findings of the study overall: From surviving recipient T cells and thymic progenitors came the high day-60 TCRbeta diversity observed in some patients. Diversity and T-cell counts at one year after transplant derived mostly from new T cells. Reported findings indicate that, about two months after transplant, alpha-beta T cells came from several hundred expanded clones, which were derived from non-depleted graft cells.

The J gene is TRBJ1-1, the V gene TRBV7-3; 7 bases map to TRBD1. Sequencing was performed on PBMCs, mostly from graft donor cells, taken 60 days after TCRalphabeta/CD19-depleted stem cell transplant. The clonotype comes from a boy less than two years old who had a stem cell transplant for Wiskott-Aldrich syndrome, so the T cells may come from the graft donor. The CDR3 DNA is TGTGCCAGCAGCAACGACAGGGCCACTGAAGCTTTCTTT. Protein product: CASSNDRATEAFF.